This is a list of T cell receptor beta chains from one sample in a study of PD-1 blockade in classical Hodgkin lymphoma. Generated by immunoSEQ multiplex PCR, the TCRdb table keeps only in-frame clones and is missing some. The sample contains approximately 24,000 clones, roughly 78% of which appear only once. The sequences come from peripheral blood mononuclear cells (PBMCs), collected before the second cycle of nivolumab. All receptors derive from a human donor with classical Hodgkin lymphoma. Each CDR3 is given with its conserved first and last residue. D genes are given only for firm matches. The size entry is marked missing in some rows and otherwise reads once, few, many or a size class.

D gene,J gene,clone size,V gene,CDR3 DNA,CDR3 protein
TRBD1,TRBJ2-5,NA,TRBV11-2,TGTGCCAGCAGCCATCAACGGGACAGCCAAGAGACCCAGTACTTC,CASSHQRDSQETQYF
NA,TRBJ2-1,NA,TRBV6-5,TGTGCCAGCAGTAACCGACGGTACAATGAGCAGTTCTTC,CASSNRRYNEQFF
NA,TRBJ1-2,NA,TRBV29-1,TGCAGCGTCGCTCATGGGGATAACTATGGCTACACCTTC,CSVAHGDNYGYTF
TRBD2,TRBJ2-5,NA,TRBV5-1,TGCGCCAGCAGCTTGGCCGGGTTAGCGGGGGCCCCAACCTTTCAAGAGACCCAGTACTTC,CASSLAGLAGAPTFQETQYF
NA,TRBJ2-5,NA,TRBV7-8,TGTGCCAGCAGCTTAGAGTGGACTGAAGAGACCCAGTACTTC,CASSLEWTEETQYF
NA,TRBJ1-4,few,TRBV7-6,TGTGCCAGCAGGTTGGGGGATGGTAATGAAAAACTGTTTTTT,CASRLGDGNEKLFF
TRBD1,TRBJ1-1,NA,TRBV4-1,TGCGCCAGCAGCCGAAGTGGGGGACAGGTGAACACTGAAGCTTTCTTT,CASSRSGGQVNTEAFF
TRBD2,TRBJ2-5,NA,TRBV27,TGTGCCAGCAGTTCCTTAACTAGCGGCCAAGAGACCCAGTACTTC,CASSSLTSGQETQYF
NA,TRBJ2-7,NA,TRBV30,TGTGCCTGGACTGGGACTTACCCCTACGAGCAGTACTTC,CAWTGTYPYEQYF
NA,TRBJ1-4,NA,TRBV28,TGTGCCAGCAAAAGACCAGCCTCGCGCGGTAATGAAAAACTGTTTTTT,CASKRPASRGNEKLFF
NA,TRBJ2-1,NA,TRBV4-2,TGTGCCAGCAGCGGGCGGGGCAATGAGCAGTTCTTC,CASSGRGNEQFF
NA,TRBJ1-3,NA,TRBV9,TGTGCCAGCAGCGTGGAGATCCGGGACCCGAGCTCTGGAAACACCATATATTTT,CASSVEIRDPSSGNTIYF
NA,TRBJ2-3,NA,TRBV28,TGTGCCAGCAGCTGGCGAGGGGTAGCGAAGGCGGATACGCAGTATTTT,CASSWRGVAKADTQYF
NA,TRBJ2-1,NA,TRBV9,TGTGCCAGCAGCGAGGGGGGGAGAAACACCAATGAGCAGTTCTTC,CASSEGGRNTNEQFF
TRBD1,TRBJ2-5,NA,TRBV11-2,TGTGCCAGCAGCCCCGGGACAGCCGCTAAAGGAGAGACCCAGTACTTC,CASSPGTAAKGETQYF
NA,TRBJ2-1,NA,TRBV23-1,TGCGCCAGCAGTCAACGTGAGCAGTTCTTC,CASSQREQFF
NA,TRBJ1-1,once,TRBV6-1,TGTGCCAGCCATGGGACGTACCTATCTCGGACTGAAGCTTTCTTT,CASHGTYLSRTEAFF
NA,TRBJ1-5,few,TRBV28,TGTGCCAGCCAGGGTCCCAATCAGCCCCAGCATTTT,CASQGPNQPQHF
NA,TRBJ2-2,NA,TRBV4-1,TGCGCCAGCGGAGGGGAGAACACCGGGGAGCTGTTTTTT,CASGGENTGELFF
NA,TRBJ1-1,NA,TRBV7-9,TGTGCCAGCAGCCTGGGACTTTTTACGAACACTGAAGCTTTCTTT,CASSLGLFTNTEAFF
NA,TRBJ2-2,NA,TRBV7-2,TGTGCCACCTCCTTGTCCAGCGGGAACACCGGGGAGCTGTTTTTT,CATSLSSGNTGELFF
TRBD2,TRBJ2-1,NA,TRBV4-1,TGCGCCAGCAGCCGACCCGGGACTAGGGTCGAGAATGAGCAGTTCTTC,CASSRPGTRVENEQFF
TRBD1,TRBJ2-7,few,TRBV7-3,TGTGCCAGCGTTCATCGGGGACAGGGGTACGAGCAGTACTTC,CASVHRGQGYEQYF
TRBD2,TRBJ2-7,NA,TRBV7-3,TGTGCCAGCAGCCCCAGACTAGCCCCAGCTGTCGAGCAGTACTTC,CASSPRLAPAVEQYF
NA,TRBJ2-1,NA,TRBV7-3,TGTGCCAGCAGCTTATTAGGAGCGGGTGAGCAGTTCTTC,CASSLLGAGEQFF
TRBD1,TRBJ2-1,NA,TRBV4-2,TGTGCCAGCAGCCAAAAGACAGGGGATCTATACAATGAGCAGTTCTTC,CASSQKTGDLYNEQFF
NA,TRBJ2-1,NA,TRBV27,TGTGCCAGCAGTTTAACCGCGGGGGCCAATGAGCAGTTCTTC,CASSLTAGANEQFF
NA,TRBJ2-5,NA,TRBV21-1,TGTGCCAGCAGCTGGGACATTGATAGGGAGACCCAGTACTTC,CASSWDIDRETQYF
TRBD1,TRBJ2-1,NA,TRBV7-6,TGTGCCAGCACCGCAAGGTTGACAGGGCCCGACAATGAGCAGTTCTTC,CASTARLTGPDNEQFF
NA,TRBJ1-2,few,TRBV28,TGTGCCAGCAGTATCAACTACAGGGAGAACTATGGCTACACCTTC,CASSINYRENYGYTF
NA,TRBJ1-1,NA,TRBV11-3,TGTGCCAGCAGCAAAGGACAGCCGGACACTGAAGCTTTCTTT,CASSKGQPDTEAFF
NA,TRBJ1-5,NA,TRBV19,TGTGCCATTGCGACAGGACCCAATCAGCCCCAGCATTTT,CAIATGPNQPQHF
NA,TRBJ1-5,NA,TRBV19,TGTGCCAGTGAGGGGACCTATAGCAATCAGCCCCAGCATTTT,CASEGTYSNQPQHF
TRBD1,TRBJ1-2,NA,TRBV29-1,TGCAGCGTGCCATTTCAGGGGGTAGGAGGCTACACCTTC,CSVPFQGVGGYTF
TRBD1,TRBJ2-1,NA,TRBV6-1,TGTGCCAGTCCGGGACAGGGGTACAATGAGCAGTTCTTC,CASPGQGYNEQFF
NA,TRBJ1-2,NA,TRBV4-2,TGTGCCAGCAGCCAAGAACCCGCTGTAGGCTACACCTTC,CASSQEPAVGYTF
NA,TRBJ2-5,NA,TRBV30,TGTGCCTGTACCCCCGTGGCAAGCCAAGAGACCCAGTACTTC,CACTPVASQETQYF